This T cell receptor (beta chain) was retrieved from a study of blood T cells in healthy people across ages. To note about this clonotype: This may stem from a read error, because a much larger clone lies one nucleotide away.

Ranging in age from about 6 to 95, the donors were healthy Caucasian individuals from Russia. Researchers collected about 9.1 milliliters of peripheral blood from every single donor. The use of a sample-barcoded 5' primer and a J-beta primer mix characterized a second PCR of roughly 6 to 11 cycles. TCRdb called the 5' RACE reads again in MiXCR, with one record for every CDR3 protein. The sample carries around 1,000,000 distinct CDR3 sequences, almost 25% recorded once. CDR3 length equals 13 residues. Germline V gene data show CDR1 as MNHEY and CDR2 as SVGEGT. V lost 4 bases, J lost 2 bases, and 8 bases lay in between. These data are also associated with another study on T cells of mothers and their children. That report adds: Overlap measured in related mother-child pairs was slightly, non-significantly higher than in unrelated pairs.

The chain is built from TRBV6-2 or TRBV6-3 and TRBJ1-2; weak D call: TRBD1 (5 bases). The sample consisted of blood. The sequence came from a girl aged 2 to 9 in good health. In nucleotides, the CDR3 is TGTGCCAGCAGTTGGGACGGAAACTATGGCTACACCTTC. Its translation: CASSWDGNYGYTF.